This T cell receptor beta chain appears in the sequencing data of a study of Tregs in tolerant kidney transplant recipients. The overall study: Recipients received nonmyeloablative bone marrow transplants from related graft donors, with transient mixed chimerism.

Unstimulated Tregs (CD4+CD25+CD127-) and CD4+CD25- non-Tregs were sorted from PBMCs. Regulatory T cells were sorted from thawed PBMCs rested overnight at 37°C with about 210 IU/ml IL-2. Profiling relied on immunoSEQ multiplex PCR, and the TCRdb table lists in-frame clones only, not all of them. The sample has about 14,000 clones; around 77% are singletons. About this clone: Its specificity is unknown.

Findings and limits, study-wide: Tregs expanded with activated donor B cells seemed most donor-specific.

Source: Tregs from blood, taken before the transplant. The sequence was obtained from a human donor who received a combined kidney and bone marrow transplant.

CDR3 sequence (DNA): TGTGCCATCAGTGAGGGGGACAGGGGTTACGAGCAGTACTTC. Its translation is CAISEGDRGYEQYF. The V call is TRBV10-3, the J call TRBJ2-7; 10 positions agree with TRBD1. This CDR3 is built from 14 residues. Trimming cost V 2 bases and J 4 bases; bases outside gene matches: 2. Per the germline V gene, CDR1 is ENHRY and CDR2 is SYGVKD.